The 28 T cell receptor beta chains presented below share a single source sample, sequenced in a study of T cells in Graves' hyperthyroidism and ophthalmopathy. What was amplified from RNA transcripts were TCR beta CDR3 regions. A set of HTBI primers served as the primers for a first-round RT-PCR of the TCR CDR3. TCRdb processed the multiplex PCR reads anew with MiXCR; each CDR3 protein has one entry. Here the sample spans 550,000 to 700,000 distinct CDR3 sequences, roughly 14% being singletons. Sequencing was performed on blood. These receptors originate from a woman aged 40-49 years with Graves' ophthalmopathy.

The genes are TRBV30 and TRBJ1-1; D possibly corresponds to TRBD1 (6 bases). The CDR3 loop spans 14 amino acids. The V gene lost 2 bases and the J gene lost 1 base, with 11 bases spanning the gap. CDR1 and CDR2 (germline): GTSNPN, SVGIG (reference sequence). The CDR3 nucleotides are TGTGCCTGGAGTCCCTCAGGGGCGAACACTGAAGCTTTCTTT. Its translation is CAWSPSGANTEAFF.

The sample holds many counts of this clonotype. The chain uses TRBV6-1 and TRBJ1-1, with D hard to call. The CDR3 runs 18 residues. Per the germline V gene, CDR1 is MNHNS and CDR2 is SASEGT. Trimming left V 5 bases short and J 0 bases short, with 22 bases between. The CDR3 is CASSKPPRWWGVNTEAFF. CDR3 nucleotide sequence: TGTGCCAGCAGTAAACCTCCCCGGTGGTGGGGAGTGAACACTGAAGCTTTCTTT.

The table lists this clonotype with a count of one. This chain uses TRBV7-3 with TRBJ1-2; 7 bases match TRBD1. The V gene's germline CDR1 is SGHTA and CDR2 FQGTGA. This CDR3 comprises 13 residues. Trimming removed 5 bases from V and 8 bases from J; junction bases left unmatched: 8. The CDR3 sequence is CASSRGQNTGYTF. Written as DNA, the CDR3 is TGTGCCAGCAGCAGGGGACAGAACACGGGCTACACCTTC.

In this sample, this clonotype turned up many times. This sequence joins TRBV12-3 or TRBV12-4 and TRBJ2-2; TRBD2 matches 7 bases. The CDR3 length is 15 residues. Trimming removed 8 bases from V and 6 bases from J; junction bases left unmatched: 12. CDR3 nucleotides: TGTGCCAGCTGCCCTCTAGGGCGGGAGCCCGGGGAGCTGTTTTTT. Translated: CASCPLGREPGELFF.

This clonotype appeared many times. The rearrangement joins TRBV12-3 or TRBV12-4 to TRBJ1-2, with 8 positions matching TRBD1. The CDR3 length is 13 residues. V lost 2 bases, J lost 6 bases, and 2 bases stayed unmatched. The CDR3 sequence is CASSLTGGDGYTF. The DNA for the CDR3 is TGTGCCAGCAGTTTAACAGGGGGTGATGGCTACACCTTC.

This clonotype was seen repeatedly, ten times or more. The chain is built from TRBV28 and TRBJ2-3, with 12 nucleotides matching TRBD2. V lost 5 bases and J lost 6; bases outside the gene matches: 12. The CDR3 is made up of 17 amino acids. Germline V gene sequence: CDR1 MDHEN, CDR2 SYDVKM. The CDR3 DNA follows: TGTGCCAGCAGTCCCGGACTAGCGGGGTGGGGAGGCGATACGCAGTATTTT. This sequence encodes CASSPGLAGWGGDTQYF. Full variable domain (missing parts from reference TRBV28 and TRBJ2-3): DVKVTQSSRYLVKRTGEKVFLECVQDMDHENMFWYRQDPGLGLRLIYFSYDVKMKEKGDIPEGYSVSREKKERFSLILESASTNQTSMYLCASSPGLAGWGGDTQYFGPGTRLTVL.

This clonotype has ten or more counts. The chain uses TRBV20-1 and TRBJ2-7; TRBD1 aligns across 8 bases. The V gene end was trimmed by 5 bases and the J gene end by 3 bases; junction bases not matched to a gene: 9. CDR3 length: 14 residues. The germline gives CDR1 DFQATT, CDR2 SNEGSKA (reference sequence). The CDR3 DNA sequence: TGCAGTGCTTCTCAGGGGGCCCTGGGCTACGAGCAGTACTTC. As protein: CSASQGALGYEQYF.

This clonotype has only a few counts. The V and J genes are TRBV18 and TRBJ1-1; D not certain. The germline V and J ends were trimmed by 2 bases and 4 bases, with 17 bases remaining between them. The germline V gene has CDR1 KGHSH and CDR2 LQKENI. CDR3 size: 16 residues. The CDR3 protein is CASSPEGTSTSTEAFF. CDR3 in DNA: TGTGCCAGCTCACCAGAGGGAACATCGACGAGCACTGAAGCTTTCTTT.

The sample holds many counts of this clonotype. This sequence joins TRBV28 and TRBJ2-5; a possible D gene is TRBD2 (5 bases). The CDR3 is 13 residues long. Per germline, CDR1 MDHEN and CDR2 SYDVKM. Trimming removed 5 bases from V and 4 bases from J, with 11 bases in between. In DNA, the CDR3 is TGTGCCAGCAGTAACGGGGTTATAGAGACCCAGTACTTC. This gives the protein CASSNGVIETQYF.

This clonotype occurred many times. The CDR3 sequence is CASSLTSGRAWIEQYF. DNA of the CDR3: TGTGCCAGCAGTTTAACTAGCGGGAGGGCCTGGATCGAGCAGTACTTC. The chain links TRBV28 to TRBJ2-7, with 13 nucleotides matching TRBD2. The V segment lost 2 bases and the J segment 6 bases; nucleotides outside the gene matches: 7. CDR3 length: 16 residues. Germline values: CDR1 MDHEN, CDR2 SYDVKM.

Comments on this clonotype: This could be a read error, since a much larger clone is one nucleotide away. The chain joins TRBV5-1 to TRBJ2-5; no firm D call. In germline, CDR1 is SGHRS, CDR2 YFSETQ. The ends were cut back, 1 base at V and 7 bases at J, with 11 bases in the middle. The length of the CDR3 is 13 residues. The CDR3 DNA reads TGCGCCAGCAGCTTGTTAGGTTGGGGGACCCAGTACTTC. Its protein product is CASSLLGWGTQYF.

This clonotype turned up a few times. The chain employs TRBV7-8 and TRBJ2-2; 12 nucleotides agree with TRBD2. V trimming: 5 bases; J trimming: 6 bases; junction bases outside the gene matches: 7. The CDR3 is 16 amino acids. Looked up from germline, CDR1 is SGHVS and CDR2 is FQNEAQ. Written as DNA, the CDR3 is TGTGCCAGCAGCCCGCGACTAGCGGGAGATTCCGGGGAGCTGTTTTTT. This gives the protein CASSPRLAGDSGELFF.

This clonotype was seen many times. The CDR3 region has the DNA TGTGCCAGCAGTTCTTACGACAGCCAAGAGACCCAGTACTTC. Its protein is CASSSYDSQETQYF. This sequence joins TRBV6-5 and TRBJ2-5, with D possibly being TRBD1 (5 bases). From germline, CDR1 is MNHEY and CDR2 SVGAGI. CDR3 length equals 14 residues. Trimming took 4 bases from V and 1 from J, leaving 10 bases between them.

The rearrangement uses TRBV27 and TRBJ1-2, with 9 nucleotides matching TRBD1. This CDR3 contains 17 residues. Germline V gives CDR1 MNHEY, CDR2 SMNVEV (reference sequence). V was pared by 2 bases and J by 0 bases, with 7 bases of the junction left unmatched. In nucleotides, the CDR3 is TGTGCCAGCAGTTTAATCGGGACAGGGCAAGCTAACTATGGCTACACCTTC. It codes for CASSLIGTGQANYGYTF.

This clonotype was recorded many times. The chain employs TRBV28 and TRBJ1-1; 9 bases align to TRBD1. The V gene end was trimmed by 2 bases and the J gene end by 3 bases; junction bases not matched to a gene: 7. The CDR3 has 16 amino acids. Germline V CDR1 and CDR2: MDHEN, SYDVKM. The DNA for the CDR3 is TGTGCCAGCAGTTTAGGGGACAGGGTTTGGTACACTGAAGCTTTCTTT. Translating gives CASSLGDRVWYTEAFF.

The chain combines TRBV7-8 with TRBJ1-1; D unclear. Germline CDR1 is SGHVS and CDR2 is FQNEAQ. V shed 3 bases and J shed 7 bases, with 9 bases lying between them. The CDR3 totals 12 residues. The CDR3 coding sequence is TGTGCCAGCAGCTTTGGAGAGGGTGAAGCTTTCTTT. It encodes CASSFGEGEAFF.

This clonotype was detected many times. The V gene is TRBV29-1, the J gene TRBJ2-7; 8 bases fit TRBD2. Germline V lookup: CDR1 SQVTM, CDR2 ANQGSEA. The CDR3 contains 12 residues. J lost 4 bases, V lost 6 bases, and 5 bases had no gene match. The CDR3 DNA reads as TGCAGCGTCGGGACTAGTCAGTACGAGCAGTACTTC. It specifies CSVGTSQYEQYF.

This clonotype was recorded many times. The chain links TRBV28 to TRBJ2-7; D is uncertain. CDR3 length: 14 amino acids. Per the germline V gene, CDR1 is MDHEN and CDR2 is SYDVKM. Trimming removed 3 bases at V and 3 bases at J, with 12 bases between. DNA for the CDR3: TGTGCCAGCAGTTTGGGTATCGGCAGCTACGAGCAGTACTTC. It encodes CASSLGIGSYEQYF.

This clonotype was counted at least ten times. The gene calls are TRBV28 and TRBJ1-2; 8 bases fit TRBD1. This CDR3 is 15 amino acids long. The J segment lost 3 bases and the V segment lost 7 bases, leaving 10 bases of the junction unmatched. Per the germline V gene, CDR1 is MDHEN and CDR2 is SYDVKM. The CDR3 nucleotides read TGTGCCAGCACCGACTCACCGGACAGGGACTATGGCTACACCTTC. Protein: CASTDSPDRDYGYTF.

Only a few counts were recorded for this clonotype. The rearrangement joins TRBV18 to TRBJ1-2, with D possibly TRBD1 on 5 matching bases. The CDR3 sequence is 14 residues long. Looked up from germline, CDR1 is KGHSH and CDR2 is LQKENI. Trimming took 2 bases from V and 2 from J, leaving 9 bases between them. The CDR3 DNA sequence: TGTGCCAGCTCACCATTAGGGGAGAACTATGGCTACACCTTC. Translation: CASSPLGENYGYTF.

This clonotype was seen a handful of times. The rearrangement joins TRBV12-3 or TRBV12-4 to TRBJ1-1, with 8 bases that match TRBD1. With V trimmed by 5 bases and J by 6 bases, 8 bases remained unmatched. This CDR3 contains 14 residues. CDR3 sequence (DNA): TGTGCCAGCAGTAGCCAGACAGGGGCCGCTGAAGCTTTCTTT. The encoded protein is CASSSQTGAAEAFF.

This chain connects TRBV4-1 to TRBJ2-2; D remains ambiguous. This CDR3 has 16 amino acids. Trimming removed 1 base from V and 6 bases from J, with 15 bases in between. In germline, CDR1 is MGHRA, CDR2 YSYEKL. The DNA for the CDR3 is TGCGCCAGCAGCCAAGTGTTCATTCGAGGTCCCGGGGAGCTGTTTTTT. Translating it yields CASSQVFIRGPGELFF.

At least ten counts were recorded for this clonotype. The chain links TRBV12-3 or TRBV12-4 to TRBJ2-2; D is ambiguous. Trimming removed 2 bases from V and 0 bases from J, with 7 bases in between. The CDR3 is 15 amino acids. In nucleotides, the CDR3 is TGTGCCAGCAGTTTAAACCGCGCGAACACCGGGGAGCTGTTTTTT. Amino acid sequence: CASSLNRANTGELFF.

The table lists this clonotype with many counts. The chain couples TRBV6-5 to TRBJ2-7; tentatively, D is TRBD2 (6 bases). Trimming took 4 bases from V and 5 from J, leaving 12 bases between them. This CDR3 contains 13 residues. The germline gives CDR1 MNHEY, CDR2 SVGAGI. CDR3 region: CASSSLLAHEQYF. CDR3 sequence (DNA): TGTGCCAGCAGTTCCTTACTAGCCCACGAGCAGTACTTC.

This clonotype has at least ten counts. The V and J genes are TRBV19 and TRBJ2-2; 14 bases align to TRBD2. Trimming cost V 7 bases and J 4 bases; bases outside gene matches: 8. From germline, CDR1 is LNHDA and CDR2 SQIVND (reference sequence). The CDR3 contains 17 residues. CDR3 DNA sequence: TGTGCCAGTAATCGAGGGACTAGCGGGAGCCCCACCGGGGAGCTGTTTTTT. This sequence encodes CASNRGTSGSPTGELFF. The full variable domain, in which reference TRBV19 and TRBJ2-2 provide the parts outside the CDR3, is DGGITQSPKYLFRKEGQNVTLSCEQNLNHDAMYWYRQDPGQGLRLIYYSQIVNDFQKGDIAEGYSVSREKKESFPLTVTSAQKNPTAFYLCASNRGTSGSPTGELFFGEGSRLTVL.

This clonotype was seen ten or more times. The chain links TRBV20-1 to TRBJ1-1; the D is unclear. CDR1 and CDR2 from the germline V gene are DFQATT and SNEGSKA (reference sequence). This CDR3 is built from 15 residues. Deletions cut 0 bases from V and 5 bases from J, with 16 bases between. The CDR3 region is CSARDREALWTEAFF. The CDR3 DNA is TGCAGTGCTAGAGATCGGGAAGCCCTGTGGACTGAAGCTTTCTTT.

The chain recombines TRBV19 with TRBJ2-7, with D perhaps TRBD1 or TRBD2 (5 bases each). Germline V CDR1 and CDR2: LNHDA, SQIVND (reference sequence). V dropped 6 bases and J dropped 6 bases, with 12 bases sitting between them. The CDR3 has 12 residues. Here the CDR3 reads CASRIGAGEQYF. Written as DNA, the CDR3 is TGTGCCAGTAGGATCGGGGCCGGCGAGCAGTACTTC.

The table lists this clonotype with many counts. Here the CDR3 DNA reads TGTGCTAGTGGTTTAGTCCCGAGGGGGAAACGGGATGGCTACACCTTC. The encoded protein is CASGLVPRGKRDGYTF. V gene TRBV12-5 combines with J gene TRBJ1-2; the D gene is possibly TRBD1 (6 bases). Germline lookup yields CDR1 LGHNT and CDR2 FRNRAP. The V gene lost 3 bases and the J gene lost 6 bases, with 20 bases spanning the gap. The CDR3 covers 16 residues.